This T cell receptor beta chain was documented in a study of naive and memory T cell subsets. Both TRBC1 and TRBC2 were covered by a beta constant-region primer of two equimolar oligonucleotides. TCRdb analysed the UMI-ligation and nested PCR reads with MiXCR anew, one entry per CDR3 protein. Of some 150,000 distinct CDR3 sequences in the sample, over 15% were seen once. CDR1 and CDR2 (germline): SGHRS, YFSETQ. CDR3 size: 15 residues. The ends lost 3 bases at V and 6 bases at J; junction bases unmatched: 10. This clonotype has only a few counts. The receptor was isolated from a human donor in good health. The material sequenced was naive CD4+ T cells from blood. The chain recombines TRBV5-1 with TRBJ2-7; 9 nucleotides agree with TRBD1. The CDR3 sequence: CASSWVGQGLGEQYF. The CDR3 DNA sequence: TGCGCCAGCAGCTGGGTGGGACAGGGTCTGGGCGAGCAGTACTTC.